This T cell receptor (beta chain) was retrieved from a study of cytomegalovirus exposure and HLA in healthy donors. In nominal health when sampled, donors likely had unrecorded immune exposures nonetheless. Amplification used 60 Vbeta primers and 13 Jbeta primers. Profiled with immunoSEQ multiplex PCR; TCRdb holds only in-frame clones, not every one. The table has about 98,000 clones, roughly 70% seen once; the top ten hold less than 2.5%. V gave up 1 base and J gave up 10 bases; unmatched junction bases: 11. Germline CDR1 and CDR2: SGHRS and YFSETQ. The CDR3 consists of 15 residues. Broader study findings: HLA allele associations emerged for fewer than 20,000 TCR beta sequences in a later analysis, at 0.05 false discovery rate. Donor immune exposure was known only as CMV serostatus.

On this clone: What it recognizes is unknown.

The genes are TRBV5-1 and TRBJ2-1; 7 nucleotides line up with TRBD2. This receptor was obtained from a man aged 50 or older in good health and CMV-seronegative. The sequencing sample was made of PBMCs. The DNA of the CDR3 is TGCGCCAGCAGCTTGCAAAGAGGGAGGGCGGGAGAGCAGTTCTTC. It codes for CASSLQRGRAGEQFF.